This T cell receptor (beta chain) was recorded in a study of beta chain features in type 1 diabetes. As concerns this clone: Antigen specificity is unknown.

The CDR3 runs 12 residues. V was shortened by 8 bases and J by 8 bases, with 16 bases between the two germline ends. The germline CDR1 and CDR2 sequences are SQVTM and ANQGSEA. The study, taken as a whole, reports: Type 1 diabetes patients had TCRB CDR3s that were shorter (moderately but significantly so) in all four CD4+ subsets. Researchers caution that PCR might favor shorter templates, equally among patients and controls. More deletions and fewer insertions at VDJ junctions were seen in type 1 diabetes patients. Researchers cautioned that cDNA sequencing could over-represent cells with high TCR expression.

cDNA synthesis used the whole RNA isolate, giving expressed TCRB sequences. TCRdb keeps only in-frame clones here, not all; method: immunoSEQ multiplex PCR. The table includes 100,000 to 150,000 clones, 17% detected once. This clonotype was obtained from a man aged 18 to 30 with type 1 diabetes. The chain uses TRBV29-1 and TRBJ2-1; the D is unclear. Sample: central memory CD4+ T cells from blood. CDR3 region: CSLRATYDEQFF. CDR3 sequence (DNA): TGCAGCCTCCGGGCCACCTATGATGAGCAGTTCTTC.